The TCR beta chain described here comes from a study of response to subunit inactivated influenza vaccine. TCRdb re-called the RT-PCR reads with MiXCR, one entry per CDR3 protein. The sample has 400,000 to 650,000 distinct CDR3 sequences, roughly 7.9% seen once. Study-wide results and caveats: The study's authors posited that every seasonal influenza vaccination enlists few new T cells.

Germline lookup yields CDR1 SGHRS and CDR2 YFSETQ. The length of the CDR3 is 15 residues. Trimming cost V 4 bases and J 6 bases; bases outside gene matches: 9. This clonotype was detected many times. Its specificity is not known. The chain recombines TRBV5-1 with TRBJ2-2; 7 bases fit TRBD1. This receptor was identified in a man aged 50-75 years who received an inactivated influenza vaccine. Sequenced material: PBMCs from blood, taken less than 30 months after vaccination. The CDR3 sequence: CASSAIQGSPGELFF. The CDR3 DNA reads TGCGCCAGCAGCGCTATACAGGGGTCGCCCGGGGAGCTGTTTTTT.